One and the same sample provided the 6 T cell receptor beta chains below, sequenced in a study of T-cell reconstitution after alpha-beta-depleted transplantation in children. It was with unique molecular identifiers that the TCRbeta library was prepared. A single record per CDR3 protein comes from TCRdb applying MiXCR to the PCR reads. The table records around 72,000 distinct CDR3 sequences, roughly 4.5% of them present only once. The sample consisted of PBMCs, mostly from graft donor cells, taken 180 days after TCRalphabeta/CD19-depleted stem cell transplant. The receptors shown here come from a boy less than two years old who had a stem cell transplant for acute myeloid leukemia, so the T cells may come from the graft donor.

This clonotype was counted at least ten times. The CDR3, as DNA: TGTGCCAGCAGATGGGGACTCAACACCGGGGAGCTGTTTTTT. This gives the protein CASRWGLNTGELFF. The gene calls are TRBV6-1 and TRBJ2-2; weak D call: TRBD2 (6 bases). The CDR3 length is 14 residues. Germline V gene data show CDR1 as MNHNS and CDR2 as SASEGT. The ends were cut back, 6 bases at V and 2 bases at J, with 10 bases in the middle.

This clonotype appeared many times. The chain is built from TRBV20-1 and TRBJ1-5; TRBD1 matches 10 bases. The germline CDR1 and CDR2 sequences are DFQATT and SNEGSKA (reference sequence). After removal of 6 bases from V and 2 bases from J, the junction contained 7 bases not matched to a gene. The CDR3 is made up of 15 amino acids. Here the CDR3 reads CSATGTGVGNQPQHF. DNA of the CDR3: TGCAGTGCCACGGGGACAGGGGTTGGCAATCAGCCCCAGCATTTT.

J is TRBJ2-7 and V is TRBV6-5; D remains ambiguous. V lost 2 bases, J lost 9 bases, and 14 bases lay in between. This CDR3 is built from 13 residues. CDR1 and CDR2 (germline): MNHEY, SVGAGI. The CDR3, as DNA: TGTGCCAGCAGTTACGATCGGGCCATGGGGCAGTACTTC. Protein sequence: CASSYDRAMGQYF.

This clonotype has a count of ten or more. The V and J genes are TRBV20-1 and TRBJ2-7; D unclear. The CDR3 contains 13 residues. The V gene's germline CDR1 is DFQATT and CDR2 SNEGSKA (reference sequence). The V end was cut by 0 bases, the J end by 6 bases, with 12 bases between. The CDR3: CSARDRLLGEQYV. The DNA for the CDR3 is TGCAGTGCTAGAGATCGATTGTTGGGCGAGCAGTACGTC.

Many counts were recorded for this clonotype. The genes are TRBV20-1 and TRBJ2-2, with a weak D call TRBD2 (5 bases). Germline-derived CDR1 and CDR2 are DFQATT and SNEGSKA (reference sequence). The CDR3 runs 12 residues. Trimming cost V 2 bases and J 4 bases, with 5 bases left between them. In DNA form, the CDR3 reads TGCAGTGCTAGAAGCGGCACCGGGGAGCTGTTTTTT. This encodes CSARSGTGELFF.

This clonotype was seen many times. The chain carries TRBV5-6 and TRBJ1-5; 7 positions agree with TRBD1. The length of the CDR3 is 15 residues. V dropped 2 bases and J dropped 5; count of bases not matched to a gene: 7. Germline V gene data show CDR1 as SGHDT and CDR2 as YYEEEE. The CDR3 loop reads CASSFGGQNYQPQHF. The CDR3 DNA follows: TGTGCCAGCAGCTTTGGGGGACAGAACTATCAGCCCCAGCATTTT.